Listed here are 7 T cell receptor beta chains from one sample, sequenced in a study of CD8+CD57+ T cells in acquired aplastic anemia. TCR beta VDJ and CDR3 profiling used genomic DNA as template. TCRdb reprocessed the reads via MiXCR and lists one record per CDR3 protein. The sample records more than 200,000 distinct CDR3 sequences, roughly 50% being singletons. By flow cytometry, patients selected for sequencing had shown an expansion of CD8+CD57+ cells. Sequencing was done on a sample of sorted CD4+, CD8+, or CD8+CD57+ T cells (not recorded which) from PBMCs. The receptors come from a human donor with aplastic anemia.

This chain links TRBV20-1 with TRBJ2-7, with TRBD2 matching 9 bases. This CDR3 region has 14 residues. V dropped 0 bases and J dropped 2; count of bases not matched to a gene: 2. CDR1 and CDR2 from the germline V gene are DFQATT and SNEGSKA (reference sequence). In nucleotides, the CDR3 is TGCAGTGCTAGAGATGCGGGAGGGACCTACGAGCAGTACTTC. This encodes CSARDAGGTYEQYF.

This chain connects TRBV24-1 to TRBJ2-7; D remains ambiguous. The CDR3 covers 14 residues. V gave up 5 bases and J gave up 3 bases, with 13 bases separating them. Looked up from germline, CDR1 is KGHDR and CDR2 is SFDVKD. The CDR3 nucleotides are TGTGCCACCAGTGGCAGCCTTAAGAGCTACGAGCAGTACGTC. It translates to CATSGSLKSYEQYV.

The chain uses TRBV19 and TRBJ1-2; D is uncertain. The CDR3 has 13 amino acids. The germline V gene has CDR1 LNHDA and CDR2 SQIVND (reference sequence). The V gene lost 3 bases and the J gene lost 4 bases, with 9 bases spanning the gap. The CDR3 spells CASSMSWGYGYTF. Written as DNA, the CDR3 is TGTGCCAGTAGTATGTCTTGGGGCTATGGCTACACCTTC. The whole variable domain, filled in from reference TRBV19 and TRBJ1-2, reads DGGITQSPKYLFRKEGQNVTLSCEQNLNHDAMYWYRQDPGQGLRLIYYSQIVNDFQKGDIAEGYSVSREKKESFPLTVTSAQKNPTAFYLCASSMSWGYGYTFGSGTRLTVV.

This clonotype was counted only a few times. The chain joins TRBV19 to TRBJ2-7; the D gene is possibly TRBD1 (6 bases). The germline CDR1 and CDR2 sequences are LNHDA and SQIVND (reference sequence). The CDR3 spans 13 residues. Trimming pared 3 bases from V and 4 bases from J, leaving 10 bases between. CDR3 nucleotides: TGTGCCAGTAGTATTGGACAGCCATACGAGCAGTACTTC. Translating it yields CASSIGQPYEQYF.

This clonotype was counted ten times or more. The V and J genes are TRBV28 and TRBJ2-7; D may be TRBD2 (5 bases). Germline CDR1 reads MDHEN; CDR2 reads SYDVKM. Trimming took off 2 bases at V and 2 bases at J, with 10 bases between the two ends. The CDR3 runs 14 residues. CDR3 amino acids: CASSLSSGTYEQYF. The CDR3 bases are TGTGCCAGCAGTTTAAGCAGCGGTACCTACGAGCAGTACTTC.

Note on this clonotype: It may be a read error: a sequence one base away is much more abundant. The genes are TRBV5-1 and TRBJ2-3; the D gene could be TRBD1 or TRBD2 (5 bases each). This CDR3 has 15 amino acids. Germline CDR1 is SGHRS and CDR2 is YFSETQ. The chain's CDR3 is CASSSGTVPTDTQYF. The CDR3 coding sequence is TGTGCCAGCAGCTCCGGGACGGTCCCCACAGATACGCAGTATTTT. The whole variable domain, filled in from reference TRBV5-1 and TRBJ2-3, reads KAGVTQTPRYLIKTRGQQVTLSCSPISGHRSVSWYQQTPGQGLQFLFEYFSETQRNKGNFPGRFSGRQFSNSRSEMNVSTLELGDSALYLCASSSGTVPTDTQYFGPGTRLTVL.

This clonotype has a single count. V gene TRBV9 combines with J gene TRBJ1-5, with D tentatively TRBD1 (5 bases). CDR1 SGDLS and CDR2 YYNGEE come from the germline V gene. This CDR3 region has 15 residues. Deletions cut 0 bases from V and 11 bases from J, with 18 bases between. This CDR3 is CASSVGVSGGETQHF. The CDR3 DNA reads as TGTGCCAGCAGCGTAGGCGTTAGCGGGGGGGAGACCCAGCATTTT. The complete variable domain, with remaining parts taken from reference TRBV9 and TRBJ1-5, reads DSGVTQTPKHLITATGQRVTLRCSPRSGDLSVYWYQQSLDQGLQFLIQYYNGEERAKGNILERFSAQQFPDLHSELNLSSLELGDSALYFCASSVGVSGGETQHFGDGTRLSIL.